The clone carrying this TCR beta chain appeared a few times. Its antigen is not identified. This entry comes from a study of T-cell memory formation after mild COVID-19. The overall study: Among the donors, TCR clusters were largely specific to each donor. Points from the study as a whole: Nothing confirmed that second-wave clones peaking on day 37 were specific for SARS-CoV-2. Clones which contracted sat mainly in CM and EM if CD4+, and in EMRA if CD8+.

TCRdb re-called the 5' RACE reads with MiXCR, one entry per CDR3 protein. The sample carries around 220,000 distinct CDR3 sequences, roughly 17% recorded once. V gave up 3 bases and J gave up 1 base, with 9 bases separating them. CDR3 size: 14 residues. Germline V gene data show CDR1 as SGDLS and CDR2 as YYNGEE. This TCR was sampled from a man aged 18 to 29 who had mild COVID-19 (a few samples of this study predate the infection). Cell type and time point are not known. The material sequenced was PBMCs or a T cell subset sorted from them (not recorded which). The chain uses TRBV9 and TRBJ2-3; D not certain. CDR3 loop: CASSAISRTDTQYF. In DNA, the CDR3 is TGTGCCAGCAGCGCCATTAGTCGCACAGATACGCAGTATTTT.